The rows below give T cell receptor beta chains drawn from one sample of a study of Ad26.COV2.S vaccination and SARS-CoV-2 variants. The assay was immunoSEQ multiplex PCR, and TCRdb's table has in-frame clones only and misses some. This sample carries about 320,000 clones, around 84% of them seen once, and the ten largest clones take roughly 2.1%. Source: peripheral blood, taken in a trial of Ad26.COV2.S vaccine versus placebo. The receptors stem from a person aged 18-60 years who received the Ad26.COV2.S COVID-19 vaccine or a placebo. Both conserved end residues are part of each CDR3. A D gene is named only where the DNA matches it firmly. Part of the rows lack a size; the others show once, few, many or a class for expanded clones.

>TRBV10-2|-|once|TRBJ1-2
TGCGCCAGCAGTGGCCCTACAGGGCGCGCTGGCTATGGCTACACCTTC
CASSGPTGRAGYGYTF
>TRBV7-9|-|-|TRBJ2-7
TGTGCCAGCAGTAACAGAGACCTACCCGAGCAGTACTTC
CASSNRDLPEQYF
>TRBV11-2|-|-|TRBJ1-5
TGTGCCAGCAGCCGCAGAGGAGGCAGGCCGTACTCCAATCAGCCCCAGCATTTT
CASSRRGGRPYSNQPQHF
>TRBV14|-|-|TRBJ2-7
TGTGCCAGCAGCCAAGCGTACCGGACAGTCGAGCAGTACTTC
CASSQAYRTVEQYF
>TRBV18|-|-|TRBJ1-2
TGTGCCAGCTCAGAAACAGGGAATCCGGAAAATGGCTACACCTTC
CASSETGNPENGYTF
>TRBV4-1|-|few|TRBJ1-1
TGCGCCAGCAAGTCCGGGAGGCTAGACCAACCAGAATCGAACACTGAAGCTTTCTTT
CASKSGRLDQPESNTEAFF
>TRBV5-1|-|-|TRBJ2-7
TGCGCCAGCAGCTTGGTCCTGGGGCGATCCTACGAGCAGTACTTC
CASSLVLGRSYEQYF
>TRBV27|-|-|TRBJ1-4
TGTGCCAGCAGTCTAGGAGACGCAACTAATGAAAAACTGTTTTTT
CASSLGDATNEKLFF
>TRBV7-8|TRBD1|-|TRBJ1-6
TGTGCCAGCAGCTTAGCCCTCATACAGGGGAGGTCCCCTTCGCCCCTCCACTTT
CASSLALIQGRSPSPLHF
>TRBV12-3/TRBV12-4|-|few|TRBJ2-2
TGTGCCAGCAGTTTGTCCCTGACCGGGGAGCTGTTTTTT
CASSLSLTGELFF
>TRBV3-1/TRBV3-2|TRBD2|-|TRBJ2-1
TGTGCCAGCAGCCAAGACCCGGGACTAGCGGGGGGACTGGAGCAGTTCTTC
CASSQDPGLAGGLEQFF
>TRBV5-4|TRBD1|-|TRBJ2-2
TGTGCCAGCAGCTTGGGAGGCAGGGGGCGAGCCGGGGAGCTGTTTTTT
CASSLGGRGRAGELFF
>TRBV28|TRBD1|-|TRBJ1-6
TGTGGTACCGGGACAGTAAATTCACCCCTCCACTTT
CGTGTVNSPLHF
>TRBV12-3/TRBV12-4|-|few|TRBJ2-2
TGTGCCAGCACCCTTTCCAACACCGGGGAGCTGTTTTTT
CASTLSNTGELFF
>TRBV4-1|-|few|TRBJ1-6
TGCGCCAGCAGCCAAGTTCGGGTGGGTAATTCACCCCTCCACTTT
CASSQVRVGNSPLHF
>TRBV4-3|-|-|TRBJ1-4
TGCGCCAGCAGCCGAGCAGGGGCCAGAAATGAAAAACTGTTTTTT
CASSRAGARNEKLFF
>TRBV5-1|TRBD1|-|TRBJ1-1
TGCGCCAGCAGGACAGGGGTTGCCCTTGAAGCTTTCTTT
CASRTGVALEAFF
>TRBV30|TRBD2|-|TRBJ2-5
TGTGCCTGGAGTCGAACTAGCGGGGGCGGGGCCCAGTACTTC
CAWSRTSGGGAQYF
>TRBV19|TRBD1|-|TRBJ2-2
TGTGCCAGTAGTAGACCCCGGGACAGGAACACCGGGGAGCTGTTTTTT
CASSRPRDRNTGELFF
>TRBV5-1|TRBD2|few|TRBJ2-5
TGCGCCAGCAGCTTGCCCGACGGGACTAGCGCGACCCAAGAGACCCAGTACTTC
CASSLPDGTSATQETQYF
>TRBV30|-|-|TRBJ1-5
TGTGCCTGGAGTGGGGCCCGGACAGCTCGGCAGCCCCAGCATTTT
CAWSGARTARQPQHF
>TRBV6-5|-|-|TRBJ2-2
TGTGCCAGCAGCGCCACCGGGGAGCTGTTTTTT
CASSATGELFF
>TRBV6-5|-|-|TRBJ2-7
TGTGCCAGCAGAGTATCAAGCAGGGAGTCCGAGCAGTACTTC
CASRVSSRESEQYF
>TRBV19|-|-|TRBJ1-5
TGTGCCAGTAGTATCGCGGGAAATCAGCCCCAGCATTTT
CASSIAGNQPQHF
>TRBV10-2|TRBD1|-|TRBJ1-1
TGCGCCAGCAGCTGGGACAGCGTGAACACTGAAGCTTTCTTT
CASSWDSVNTEAFF
>TRBV9|-|few|TRBJ1-2
TGTGCCAGCAGCGTGTTAGCTAACTATGGCTACACCTTC
CASSVLANYGYTF
>TRBV6-5|-|-|TRBJ1-6
TGTGCCAGCAGCCGTGGAAATTCACCCCTCCACTTT
CASSRGNSPLHF
>TRBV3-1/TRBV3-2|-|-|TRBJ2-5
TGTGCCAGCAGCCCGAAGGGTCTTGAAGAGACCCAGTACTTC
CASSPKGLEETQYF
>TRBV15|-|-|TRBJ1-1
TGTGCCACCAGCAGAGATCGAGTTTTAGGGACTGAAGCTTTCTTT
CATSRDRVLGTEAFF
>TRBV27|-|-|TRBJ2-1
TGTGCCAGCAGTGGATTTTCGGGGCATTACAATGAGCAGTTCTTC
CASSGFSGHYNEQFF
>TRBV11-2|-|-|TRBJ1-2
TGTGCCAGCAGCTCAAGCGACCGTAACTATGGCTACACCTTC
CASSSSDRNYGYTF
>TRBV19|TRBD1|-|TRBJ2-7
TGTGCCAGTAGTATTCAGGGGGCCAGGAGCTCCTACGAGCAGTACTTC
CASSIQGARSSYEQYF
>TRBV7-3|TRBD1|-|TRBJ2-2
TGTGCCAGCAGCTTTCGGCCGGGACAGGGGAACACCGGGGAGCTGTTTTTT
CASSFRPGQGNTGELFF
>TRBV6-5|-|-|TRBJ2-3
TGTGCCAGCAGTTACTCCCTCGATGGCACAGATACGCAGTATTTT
CASSYSLDGTDTQYF
>TRBV30|-|-|TRBJ1-2
TGTGCCTGGAGTGTCCGCCGGGGGGTTGGCTACACCTTC
CAWSVRRGVGYTF
>TRBV28|-|few|TRBJ1-1
TGTGCCACTTGCGAGGGTTGGACTGAAGCTTTCTTT
CATCEGWTEAFF
>TRBV30|-|-|TRBJ2-2
TGTGCCTGGTTCGGGCAGACAAGCGGGGAGCTGTTTTTT
CAWFGQTSGELFF
>TRBV6-2/TRBV6-3|-|-|TRBJ1-2
TGTGCCAGCAGTTACTCTTCGAAAGGTAACAGTAGGACCAACGACTATGGCTACACCTTC
CASSYSSKGNSRTNDYGYTF
>TRBV27|TRBD1|once|TRBJ1-2
TGTGCCAGCAGTTTAGGTCCAGGACAGGGTGGCTACACCTTC
CASSLGPGQGGYTF
>TRBV3-1/TRBV3-2|-|-|TRBJ1-3
TGTGCCAGCAGCCAAACCGGTAACACCATATATTTT
CASSQTGNTIYF